Below are 24 T cell receptor beta chains sequenced from a single sample in a study of regulatory T cells in long-lasting Graves disease. The sample's time point: persistent/refractory GD, antithyroid drugs over 5 years with positive TRAb. The TCR library used RNA extracted from PBMCs. Both iRepertoire HTBI primers and Arm-PCR of CDR3 regions were used to build the TCR beta libraries. TCRdb itself ran the multiplex PCR reads through MiXCR, one entry per CDR3 protein. The table records roughly 700,000 distinct CDR3 sequences, 30% of them present only once. The sample in question was peripheral blood mononuclear cells (PBMCs), obtained when the disease was refractory, from a patient treated with antithyroid drugs. These TCRs come from a female donor with Graves disease.

Many counts were recorded for this clonotype. The chain employs TRBV28 and TRBJ1-5; 7 positions agree with TRBD1. Germline values: CDR1 MDHEN, CDR2 SYDVKM. V shed 11 bases, J shed 6 bases, and the junction held 10 bases outside the gene matches. This CDR3 has 13 amino acids. CDR3 loop: CAYNDRVGQPQHF. DNA of the CDR3: TGTGCCTACAACGACAGGGTGGGTCAGCCCCAGCATTTT.

The J gene is TRBJ2-2, the V gene TRBV12-5; 10 bases line up with TRBD2. Germline CDR1 reads LGHNT; CDR2 reads FRNRAP. V dropped 0 bases and J dropped 3; count of bases not matched to a gene: 1. The CDR3 extends over 16 amino acids. The CDR3 here is CASGLVLAGDTGELFF. The DNA of the CDR3 is TGTGCTAGTGGTTTGGTCCTAGCGGGAGACACCGGGGAGCTGTTTTTT.

This clonotype was detected many times. The chain links TRBV7-6 to TRBJ1-5; D is possibly TRBD1 (6 bases). Per the germline V gene, CDR1 is SGHVS and CDR2 is FNYEAQ. This CDR3 region has 14 residues. V lost 3 bases and J lost 2, with 8 bases in between. The CDR3 is CASSFRGRNQPQHF. In DNA, the CDR3 is TGTGCCAGCAGCTTCCGGGGGCGCAATCAGCCCCAGCATTTT. Looking up the rest from reference TRBV7-6 and TRBJ1-5 gives the full variable domain: GAGVSQSPRYKVTKRGQDVALRCDPISGHVSLYWYRQALGQGPEFLTYFNYEAQQDKSGLPNDRFSAERPEGSISTLTIQRTEQRDSAMYRCASSFRGRNQPQHFGDGTRLSIL.

This clonotype came up a few times. V and J are TRBV12-3 or TRBV12-4 and TRBJ2-7; TRBD2 aligns across 10 bases. CDR3 size: 16 residues. V lost 7 bases and J lost 5; bases outside the gene matches: 14. The CDR3 spells CASTKPGLAGVNEQYF. CDR3 nucleotide sequence: TGTGCCAGCACTAAACCGGGTCTAGCGGGAGTAAACGAGCAGTACTTC.

At least ten counts were recorded for this clonotype. The chain uses TRBV6-1 and TRBJ1-2; 7 nucleotides align to TRBD1. The CDR3 runs 13 residues. Germline trimming cut 6 bases from V and 2 bases from J; bases unmatched to any gene: 3. Per the germline V gene, CDR1 is MNHNS and CDR2 is SASEGT. The CDR3, as DNA: TGTGCCAGCAGGGGGGGACAGAACTATGGCTACACCTTC. The encoded protein is CASRGGQNYGYTF.

This clonotype showed up many times. The J gene is TRBJ1-2, the V gene TRBV2, with TRBD1 matching 10 bases. Germline CDR1 and CDR2: SNHLY and FYNNEI. This CDR3 is 14 amino acids long. J was trimmed by 4 bases and V by 4 bases; bases with no gene match: 3. This CDR3 is CASSARDRGYGYTF. CDR3 nucleotides: TGTGCCAGCAGTGCACGGGACAGGGGCTATGGCTACACCTTC.

The chain is built from TRBV27 and TRBJ2-7; possibly TRBD1 for D (6 bases). CDR3 length: 13 residues. V shed 3 bases and J shed 7 bases, with 13 bases lying between them. Germline CDR1 and CDR2: MNHEY and SMNVEV (reference sequence). CDR3 sequence (DNA): TGTGCCAGCAGTTTGCAGGGGCGGACTGAGCAGTACTTC. Protein product: CASSLQGRTEQYF.

The chain carries TRBV29-1 and TRBJ2-2, with a tentative D call TRBD2 (5 bases). The CDR3 has 13 residues. V lost 3 bases to trimming and J lost 1 base, with 6 bases between them. Germline CDR1 and CDR2: SQVTM and ANQGSEA. CDR3 nucleotide sequence: TGCAGCGTTGATGAGGGGAACACCGGGGAGCTGTTTTTT. Encoded protein: CSVDEGNTGELFF.

This clonotype occurred a few times. The V gene is TRBV11-2, the J gene TRBJ2-3, with D tentatively TRBD2 (6 bases). Between the trimmed V and J ends, which lost 2 bases and 6 bases, there was a span of 15 bases. CDR1 is SGHAT, CDR2 FQNNGV, per germline. CDR3 size: 15 residues. The CDR3 is CASSLLWGGGDTQYF. The CDR3 nucleotides are TGTGCCAGCAGCTTATTGTGGGGAGGCGGGGATACGCAGTATTTT.

The genes are TRBV30 and TRBJ1-1; D unresolved. The CDR3 is made up of 13 amino acids. V dropped 4 bases and J dropped 5 bases, with 14 bases sitting between them. CDR1 GTSNPN and CDR2 SVGIG come from the germline V gene (reference sequence). The CDR3 DNA is TGTGCCTGGACCAGGCGTCCGGATACTGAAGCTTTCTTT. Translating it yields CAWTRRPDTEAFF. The complete variable domain, with remaining parts taken from reference TRBV30 and TRBJ1-1, reads SQTIHQWPATLVQPVGSPLSLECTVEGTSNPNLYWYRQAAGRGLQLLFYSVGIGQISSEVPQNLSASRPQDRQFILSSKKLLLSDSGFYLCAWTRRPDTEAFFGQGTRLTVV.

This clonotype was seen a few times. The gene calls are TRBV28 and TRBJ1-1; TRBD1 might be the D (6 bases). V dropped 8 bases and J dropped 5 bases, with 15 bases sitting between them. CDR1 MDHEN and CDR2 SYDVKM come from the germline V gene. The CDR3 consists of 13 residues. The CDR3 here is CASLRTAKTEAFF. The CDR3 nucleotides read TGTGCCAGCCTCCGGACAGCGAAGACTGAAGCTTTCTTT. Supplemented by reference TRBV28 and TRBJ1-1, the full variable domain reads DVKVTQSSRYLVKRTGEKVFLECVQDMDHENMFWYRQDPGLGLRLIYFSYDVKMKEKGDIPEGYSVSREKKERFSLILESASTNQTSMYLCASLRTAKTEAFFGQGTRLTVV.

The chain couples TRBV5-1 to TRBJ2-7, with D perhaps matching TRBD2 (7 bases). Trimming shortened V by 3 bases and J by 6 bases, and 16 bases separated the two germline ends. Germline V gene data show CDR1 as SGHRS and CDR2 as YFSETQ. CDR3 size: 14 residues. The CDR3, as DNA: TGCGCCAGCAGCTCCTTTTCGGGGGGCACCGAGCAGTACTTC. Translation gives CASSSFSGGTEQYF.

There are many counts of this clonotype. This sequence joins TRBV27 and TRBJ1-5, with D possibly being TRBD1 (5 bases). The V and J ends lost 5 bases and 9 bases respectively, with 20 bases between them. Germline CDR1 and CDR2: MNHEY and SMNVEV (reference sequence). CDR3 size: 15 residues. The CDR3 region has the DNA TGTGCCAGCAGTGCCCGTTCTTTCAACCAGGGGCCCCAGCATTTT. Its protein is CASSARSFNQGPQHF.

This clonotype was seen repeatedly, ten times or more. The rearrangement joins TRBV28 to TRBJ1-2; unclear D gene. Trimming cost V 2 bases and J 9 bases, with 16 bases left between them. The CDR3 is made up of 14 amino acids. Germline V gene lookup returns CDR1 MDHEN and CDR2 SYDVKM. The CDR3 coding sequence is TGTGCCAGCAGTTTAGGGGTCCCTGCTATGCGCTACACCTTC. Its protein is CASSLGVPAMRYTF.

V and J are TRBV3-1 and TRBJ1-5, with 8 bases aligning to TRBD1. CDR1 LGHDT and CDR2 YNNKEL come from the germline V gene (reference sequence). J gave up 5 bases and V 0 bases, and 3 bases lay outside the gene matches. This CDR3 comprises 15 residues. Here the CDR3 DNA reads TGTGCCAGCAGCCAAGATACAGGGGGGGATCAGCCCCAGCATTTT. Its translation: CASSQDTGGDQPQHF.

The gene calls are TRBV7-3 and TRBJ2-5, with a possible D match to TRBD1 (6 bases). The CDR3 is 15 amino acids. The germline V gene encodes CDR1 SGHTA and CDR2 FQGTGA. Trimming took 1 base from V and 5 from J, leaving 14 bases between them. CDR3 sequence (DNA): TGTGCCAGCAGCTTAAGTGGCAGGGGACGGGAGACCCAGTACTTC. Its translation is CASSLSGRGRETQYF.

The J gene is TRBJ1-1, the V gene TRBV29-1, with TRBD1 matching 11 bases. J lost 2 bases, V lost 6 bases, and 5 bases had no gene match. Germline loops: CDR1 SQVTM, CDR2 ANQGSEA. The CDR3 runs to 14 residues. The CDR3 DNA follows: TGCAGCGTCGGACAGGGGGCGGTTAACACTGAAGCTTTCTTT. It yields the protein CSVGQGAVNTEAFF.

The V and J genes are TRBV30 and TRBJ2-7, with D perhaps TRBD1 or TRBD2 (5 bases each). This CDR3 region has 12 residues. The V gene's germline CDR1 is GTSNPN and CDR2 SVGIG (reference sequence). Trimming removed 5 bases at V and 0 bases at J, with 8 bases between. The DNA for the CDR3 is TGTGCCTGGGGGACGAGCTCCTACGAGCAGTACTTC. Its protein product is CAWGTSSYEQYF.

The chain recombines TRBV10-3 with TRBJ2-7, with TRBD2 matching 7 bases. The CDR3 loop spans 14 amino acids. Germline assignment: CDR1 ENHRY and CDR2 SYGVKD. The ends lost 4 bases at V and 2 bases at J; junction bases unmatched: 5. This chain's CDR3 is CAISGAGTTYEQYF. CDR3 sequence (DNA): TGTGCCATCAGTGGGGCAGGGACTACCTACGAGCAGTACTTC.

The J gene is TRBJ2-2, the V gene TRBV12-3 or TRBV12-4; 7 nucleotides line up with TRBD1. CDR3 size: 14 residues. Trimming cost V 6 bases and J 8 bases; bases outside gene matches: 9. CDR3 in DNA: TGTGCCAGCAGACCAACAGGGGCGGTAGGGGAGCTGTTTTTT. Protein product: CASRPTGAVGELFF.

This clonotype was observed many times. This chain joins TRBV7-3 and TRBJ1-2; D perhaps matches TRBD1 (6 bases). Germline loops: CDR1 SGHTA, CDR2 FQGTGA. The CDR3 loop spans 13 amino acids. Between the trimmed V and J ends, which lost 5 bases and 4 bases, there was a span of 11 bases. CDR3 DNA sequence: TGTGCCAGCAGCGCTTCAGGGGTCTATGGCTACACCTTC. This gives the protein CASSASGVYGYTF.

This clonotype has only a few counts. This chain links TRBV27 with TRBJ2-2; 9 nucleotides agree with TRBD1. Germline values: CDR1 MNHEY, CDR2 SMNVEV (reference sequence). This CDR3 contains 16 residues. V lost 4 bases to trimming and J lost 3 bases; unmatched junction nucleotides: 6. CDR3 in amino acids: CASSYGTGWDTGELFF. CDR3 in DNA: TGTGCCAGCAGTTACGGGACAGGGTGGGACACCGGGGAGCTGTTTTTT.

V gene TRBV12-5 combines with J gene TRBJ2-3, with TRBD2 matching 11 bases. The trim removed 6 bases at V and 5 bases at J, leaving 4 bases unmatched. The CDR3 runs 14 residues. Germline V gene sequence: CDR1 LGHNT, CDR2 FRNRAP. The CDR3 nucleotides read TGTGCTAGTGGCCCGGGACTAGCGGTAGATACGCAGTATTTT. Residues: CASGPGLAVDTQYF.

The chain is built from TRBV11-2 and TRBJ1-5; possibly TRBD1 for D (5 bases). Germline V gene lookup returns CDR1 SGHAT and CDR2 FQNNGV. The CDR3 contains 13 residues. V shed 5 bases and J shed 3 bases, with 8 bases lying between them. CDR3 in amino acids: CASSPGFNQPQHF. The CDR3 region has the DNA TGTGCCAGCAGCCCAGGGTTCAATCAGCCCCAGCATTTT.